The 14 T cell receptor beta chains below were found in one sample sequenced in a study of blood T cells in healthy people across ages. Next came a second PCR, run for about 6 to 12 cycles, which used a sample-barcoded 5' primer along with a J-beta primer mix. TCRdb reprocessed the 5' RACE reads with MiXCR, giving one entry per CDR3 protein. The table shows about 1 million distinct CDR3 sequences, with around 45% occurring only once. The source material was blood. These receptors were taken from a woman aged 60-75 years in good health.

The chain links TRBV11-2 to TRBJ1-2; weak D call: TRBD1 (6 bases). Germline CDR1 and CDR2: SGHAT and FQNNGV. The length of the CDR3 is 14 residues. Trimming took off 5 bases at V and 1 base at J, with 11 bases between the two ends. In DNA form, the CDR3 reads TGTGCCAGCAGCCTCTCGGACAGTAACTATGGCTACACCTTC. The encoded protein is CASSLSDSNYGYTF.

This sequence joins TRBV27 and TRBJ2-1; D is uncertain. This CDR3 comprises 13 residues. Trimming removed 4 bases at V and 3 bases at J, with 7 bases between. Per germline, CDR1 MNHEY and CDR2 SMNVEV (reference sequence). CDR3 DNA: TGTGCCAGCAGTTCCAGTTTCTACAATGAGCAGTTCTTC. Translating gives CASSSSFYNEQFF.

In this sample, this clonotype turned up a few times. The chain carries TRBV12-3 or TRBV12-4 and TRBJ2-5; 7 bases match TRBD2. The CDR3 has 19 residues. V lost 7 bases and J lost 5; bases outside the gene matches: 25. The CDR3 protein is CASTSCGVVGGSGRETQYF. The CDR3 DNA reads TGTGCCAGCACATCCTGTGGGGTAGTTGGCGGGAGCGGGCGGGAGACCCAGTACTTC.

This clonotype was counted only a few times. The gene calls are TRBV2 and TRBJ2-3; TRBD1 aligns across 8 bases. Unmatched junction bases numbered 16, after V lost 6 bases and J lost 2 bases. The length of the CDR3 is 18 residues. Germline CDR1 SNHLY, CDR2 FYNNEI. The DNA for the CDR3 is TGTGCCAGCAGAGGACCTCGACAGGGGTCATCCTACACAGATACGCAGTATTTT. Translating gives CASRGPRQGSSYTDTQYF.

The CDR3 DNA is TGTGCCAGCAGTGATACCGGACTAGCGGGAGCAACGGTGTACTTC. Translation: CASSDTGLAGATVYF. The V call is TRBV25-1, the J call TRBJ2-5; 13 bases are shared with TRBD2. The CDR3 is 15 amino acids. Germline V gene data show CDR1 as MGHDK and CDR2 as SYGVNS. The trim removed 3 bases at V and 13 bases at J, leaving 11 bases unmatched.

The table lists this clonotype with many counts. CDR3 DNA: TGTGCCAGCAGCGGCCGACAGTGGGTGAACACTGAAGCTTTCTTT. Protein: CASSGRQWVNTEAFF. The chain recombines TRBV7-9 with TRBJ1-1, with D perhaps matching TRBD1 (5 bases). V gave up 5 bases and J gave up 0 bases, with 13 bases separating them. The CDR3 extends over 15 amino acids. CDR1 and CDR2 from the germline V gene are SEHNR and FQNEAQ (reference sequence).

The rearrangement uses TRBV29-1 and TRBJ1-2, with 7 bases identical to TRBD1. CDR3 length: 15 amino acids. Germline CDR1 and CDR2: SQVTM and ANQGSEA. Unmatched junction bases numbered 6, after V lost 0 bases and J lost 2 bases. CDR3 residues: CSVEDHGQENYGYTF. The CDR3 bases are TGCAGCGTTGAAGATCATGGACAGGAAAACTATGGCTACACCTTC.

This clonotype was observed a handful of times. The CDR3 reads CASSYPPAGEEQFF. CDR3 DNA: TGTGCCAGCAGTTACCCACCGGCGGGGGAAGAGCAGTTCTTC. The V call is TRBV6-6, the J call TRBJ2-1; 7 nucleotides agree with TRBD2. The CDR3 consists of 14 residues. Germline CDR1 is MNHNY and CDR2 is SVGAGI (reference sequence). V lost 2 bases to trimming and J lost 10 bases; unmatched junction nucleotides: 8.

This clonotype has a handful of counts. The chain has TRBV27 and TRBJ1-6; D might be TRBD1 (6 bases). Germline CDR1 reads MNHEY; CDR2 reads SMNVEV (reference sequence). This CDR3 has 16 amino acids. V shed 0 bases and J shed 9 bases, with 15 bases lying between them. CDR3 loop: CASSLSVGGVGSPLHF. The DNA of the CDR3 is TGTGCCAGCAGTTTATCAGTAGGGGGAGTAGGTTCACCCCTCCACTTT.

In this sample, this clonotype turned up a few times. This chain uses TRBV6-5 with TRBJ1-2; TRBD1 is a possible D gene (5 bases). Germline CDR1 MNHEY, CDR2 SVGAGI. CDR3 length: 17 residues. Trimming shortened V by 1 base and J by 6 bases, and 21 bases separated the two germline ends. The CDR3, as DNA: TGTGCCAGCAGTTACTTCTCGGGGGACGGGACGCCTCATGGCTACACCTTC. It is translated as CASSYFSGDGTPHGYTF.

The chain links TRBV20-1 to TRBJ2-1; 9 bases fit TRBD2. The germline CDR1 and CDR2 sequences are DFQATT and SNEGSKA (reference sequence). Losses at the gene ends were 3 bases for V and 0 bases for J; bases not matched to a gene: 3. This CDR3 spans 15 amino acids. The CDR3 DNA follows: TGCAGTGCTAGGGGGCGGGGGGGCTCCTACAATGAGCAGTTCTTC. Protein: CSARGRGGSYNEQFF.

The gene calls are TRBV15 and TRBJ2-7; TRBD2 aligns across 7 bases. The CDR3 spans 15 residues. J lost 4 bases, V lost 1 base, and 7 bases had no gene match. Looked up from germline, CDR1 is LNHNV and CDR2 is YYDKDF (reference sequence). DNA for the CDR3: TGTGCCACCAGCAGAGGTGTTACAGCGGGATACGAGCAGTACTTC. Translation: CATSRGVTAGYEQYF.

Only one count was recorded for this clonotype. The J gene is TRBJ2-7, the V gene TRBV3-1, with no clear D. Germline V gene lookup returns CDR1 LGHDT and CDR2 YNNKEL (reference sequence). Deletions cut 1 base from V and 0 bases from J, with 10 bases between. This CDR3 is built from 15 residues. This chain's CDR3 is CASSQGLHNSYEQYF. The CDR3 DNA is TGTGCCAGCAGCCAAGGTCTGCACAACTCCTACGAGCAGTACTTC.

In regard to this clonotype: Being one base from a much bigger clone, this may be a read error. V and J are TRBV29-1 and TRBJ2-5; tentatively, D is TRBD1 (5 bases). CDR3 length equals 12 residues. The germline CDR1 and CDR2 sequences are SQVTM and ANQGSEA. V was shortened by 3 bases and J by 11 bases, with 16 bases between the two germline ends. The CDR3 here is CSVEQGWYKQYF. In DNA, the CDR3 is TGCAGCGTTGAGCAGGGCTGGTACAAGCAGTACTTC.